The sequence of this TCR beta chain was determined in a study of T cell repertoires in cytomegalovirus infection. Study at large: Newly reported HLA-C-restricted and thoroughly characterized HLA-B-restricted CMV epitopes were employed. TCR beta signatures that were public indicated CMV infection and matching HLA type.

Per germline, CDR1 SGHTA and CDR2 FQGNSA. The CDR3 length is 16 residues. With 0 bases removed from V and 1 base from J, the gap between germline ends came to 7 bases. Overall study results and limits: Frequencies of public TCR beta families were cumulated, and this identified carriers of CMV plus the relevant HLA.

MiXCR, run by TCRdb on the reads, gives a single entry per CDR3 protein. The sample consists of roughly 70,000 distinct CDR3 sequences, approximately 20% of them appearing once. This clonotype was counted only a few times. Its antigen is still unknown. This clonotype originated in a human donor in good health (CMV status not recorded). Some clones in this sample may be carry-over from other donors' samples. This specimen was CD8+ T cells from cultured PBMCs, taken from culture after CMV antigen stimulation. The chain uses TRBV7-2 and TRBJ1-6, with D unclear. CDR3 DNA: TGTGCCAGCAGCTTAGCCGGACGGTCCTATAATTCACCCCTCCACTTT. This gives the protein CASSLAGRSYNSPLHF.